This T cell receptor (beta chain) was observed in a study of T-cell memory formation after mild COVID-19. Study-level points and caveats: Largely, contracting CD4+ clones fell within CM and EM, and contracting CD8+ clones within EMRA.

TCRdb itself ran the 5' RACE reads through MiXCR, one entry per CDR3 protein. The data hold approximately 480,000 distinct CDR3 sequences, with over 15% observed a single time. For this clonotype: What it binds is unknown.

The CDR3 covers 15 residues. Per germline, CDR1 SGHDT and CDR2 YYEEEE. The V end lost 0 bases, the J end lost 9 bases, and 16 bases lay between the germline ends. The sequence was obtained from an adult woman who had mild COVID-19 (a few samples of this study predate the infection). Cell type and time point are not known. This chain uses TRBV5-6 with TRBJ2-1; D may be TRBD1 (6 bases). Sequencing input: PBMCs or a T cell subset sorted from them (not recorded which). The CDR3 spells CASSLGRQGRGEQFF. CDR3 bases: TGTGCCAGCAGCTTGGGGAGGCAGGGGCGAGGTGAGCAGTTCTTC.